The present TCR beta chain was sequenced within a study of blood T cell repertoires in COVID-19. Overall study context: Sample material is recorded as cDNA or gDNA derived from T cells, B-cell-depleted T cells, or PBMCs.

Data came from immunoSEQ multiplex PCR; TCRdb stores just in-frame clones and leaves some out. This table holds more than 55,000 clones, 80% to 95% found once. Material: peripheral blood. The sequence derives from a man older than 75 with acute or convalescent COVID-19.

This CDR3 is CASSGQINQPQHF. In nucleotides, the CDR3 is TGTGCCAGTAGTGGACAGATCAATCAGCCCCAGCATTTT. This chain uses TRBV19 with TRBJ1-5; tentative D call: TRBD1 (6 bases). Deletions cut 5 bases from V and 3 bases from J, with 8 bases between. The V gene's germline CDR1 is LNHDA and CDR2 SQIVND (reference sequence). The CDR3 is made up of 13 amino acids. Combining the CDR3 with reference TRBV19 and TRBJ1-5 gives the whole variable domain DGGITQSPKYLFRKEGQNVTLSCEQNLNHDAMYWYRQDPGQGLRLIYYSQIVNDFQKGDIAEGYSVSREKKESFPLTVTSAQKNPTAFYLCASSGQINQPQHFGDGTRLSIL.